One and the same sample provided the 9 T cell receptor beta chains below, sequenced in a study of T-cell memory formation after mild COVID-19. TCRdb recomputed calls from the 5' RACE reads with MiXCR, one row per CDR3 protein. The data hold some 130,000 distinct CDR3 sequences, with almost 25% observed a single time. The source material was PBMCs or a T cell subset sorted from them (not recorded which). All receptors derive from an adult woman who had mild COVID-19 (a few samples of this study predate the infection). Cell type and time point are not known.

In this sample, this clonotype turned up a few times. The rearrangement uses TRBV5-1 and TRBJ1-1; D unclear. This CDR3 region has 14 residues. Germline values: CDR1 SGHRS, CDR2 YFSETQ. V dropped 0 bases and J dropped 4 bases, with 10 bases sitting between them. The CDR3: CASSLDWGITEAFF. The DNA for the CDR3 is TGCGCCAGCAGCTTGGATTGGGGTATCACTGAAGCTTTCTTT.

V is TRBV7-9 and J is TRBJ1-2, with a tentative D call TRBD1 (5 bases). CDR3 size: 13 residues. V was pared by 7 bases and J by 3 bases, with 12 bases between. CDR1 is SEHNR, CDR2 FQNEAQ, per germline (reference sequence). CDR3 loop: CASTEAGHYGYTF. DNA of the CDR3: TGTGCCAGCACCGAGGCAGGGCACTATGGCTACACCTTC.

In the case of this clonotype: One junction end does not reproduce the germline sequence, and a read error may be involved. The chain carries TRBV6-1 and TRBJ2-5, with a possible D match to TRBD1 (5 bases). This CDR3 is built from 13 residues. Germline V gene data show CDR1 as MNHNS and CDR2 as SASEGT. CDR3 sequence reads: CASQGVFSETLYF. DNA for the CDR3: TGTGCCAGCCAAGGGGTCTTTTCAGAGACCCTGTACTTC.

This rearrangement joins TRBV20-1 to TRBJ2-1; 10 nucleotides line up with TRBD2. Germline assignment: CDR1 DFQATT and CDR2 SNEGSKA (reference sequence). This CDR3 spans 12 amino acids. The J segment lost 6 bases and the V segment lost 5 bases, leaving 1 base of the junction unmatched. The CDR3, as DNA: TGCAGTGCTTCTAGCGGGGGCAATGAGCAGTTCTTC. Amino acids: CSASSGGNEQFF.

The gene calls are TRBV9 and TRBJ2-2; 7 bases are a match to TRBD1. J lost 4 bases, V lost 1 base, and 7 bases had no gene match. This CDR3 is 16 amino acids long. Germline V gives CDR1 SGDLS, CDR2 YYNGEE. The CDR3 coding sequence is TGTGCCAGCAGCGTAAACCGGGACAGCCTCACCGGGGAGCTGTTTTTT. Translating gives CASSVNRDSLTGELFF.

This clonotype was counted ten times or more. The rearrangement joins TRBV5-1 to TRBJ1-1; D remains ambiguous. The CDR3 sequence is 14 residues long. The germline CDR1 and CDR2 sequences are SGHRS and YFSETQ. V lost 2 bases and J lost 3, with 11 bases in between. In nucleotides, the CDR3 is TGCGCCAGCAGCTTCCTGAGTGGAGACACTGAAGCTTTCTTT. Protein: CASSFLSGDTEAFF.

This clonotype was seen a handful of times. The chain has TRBV7-6 and TRBJ1-5, with 9 nucleotides matching TRBD1. V was pared by 3 bases and J by 0 bases, with 3 bases of the junction left unmatched. This CDR3 has 16 residues. Germline CDR1 reads SGHVS; CDR2 reads FNYEAQ. CDR3 in amino acids: CASSLTTGGSNQPQHF. CDR3 nucleotides: TGTGCCAGCAGCTTGACGACAGGGGGTAGCAATCAGCCCCAGCATTTT.

This chain uses TRBV7-9 with TRBJ1-1, with D perhaps TRBD1 (6 bases). The CDR3 length is 15 residues. Germline V CDR1 and CDR2: SEHNR, FQNEAQ (reference sequence). V lost 5 bases to trimming and J lost 1 base, with 14 bases between them. The CDR3 protein is CASSPPSTGNTEAFF. The CDR3 region has the DNA TGTGCCAGCAGCCCTCCGTCGACAGGGAACACTGAAGCTTTCTTT.

A note on this clonotype: With a much larger clone just one base away, this may be a read error. This rearrangement joins TRBV12-3 or TRBV12-4 to TRBJ2-3; D possibly corresponds to TRBD2 (6 bases). The CDR3 is 12 amino acids. The V gene lost 5 bases and the J gene lost 3 bases, with 6 bases spanning the gap. CDR3 sequence (DNA): TGTGCCAGCAGTGCGGGGACAGATACGCAGTATTTT. It translates to CASSAGTDTQYF.